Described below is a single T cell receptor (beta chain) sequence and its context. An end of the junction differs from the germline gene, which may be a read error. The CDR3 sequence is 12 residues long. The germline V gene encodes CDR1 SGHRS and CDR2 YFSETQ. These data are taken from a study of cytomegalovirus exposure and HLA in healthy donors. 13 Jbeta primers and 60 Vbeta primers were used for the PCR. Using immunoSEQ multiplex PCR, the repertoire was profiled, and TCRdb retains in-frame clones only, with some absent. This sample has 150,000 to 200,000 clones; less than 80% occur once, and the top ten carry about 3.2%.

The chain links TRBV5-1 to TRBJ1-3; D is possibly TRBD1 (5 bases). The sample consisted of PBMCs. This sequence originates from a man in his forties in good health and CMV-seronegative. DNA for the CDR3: TGTGCCAGCAGCTTGGACAGAAACACCATATATTTT. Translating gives CASSLDRNTIYF.